Described below is a single TCR beta chain sequence and its context. Its antigen is unidentified. The data were taken from a study of T cell repertoires in cytomegalovirus infection. The wider study: HLA-B-restricted CMV epitopes that are well studied, plus recently identified HLA-C-restricted ones, were used by the study. It can be stated that public TCR beta signatures indicated CMV infection as well as a matching HLA type. The study's findings and limits: Clonotypes of TCR beta that were HLA-C-restricted and CMV-specific dominated the ex vivo response. Cumulative frequency of public TCR beta families picked out carriers of CMV plus the relevant HLA.

TCRdb fed the reads into MiXCR, producing one record per CDR3 protein. The sample gives hundreds of thousands of distinct CDR3 sequences, 30% to 40% of which show up once; roughly 20% is in the top ten. Germline CDR1 and CDR2: MNHEY and SVGAGI. CDR3 size: 16 residues. V lost 5 bases and J lost 2, with 19 bases in between. The source material was cultured PBMCs, sampled from culture after CMV antigen stimulation. The TCR sequence derives from a human donor in good health (CMV status not recorded). Some clones in this sample may be carry-over from other donors' samples. The chain recombines TRBV6-5 with TRBJ2-7; tentatively, D is TRBD1 (6 bases). The CDR3 sequence: CASSRGWGQTPYEQYF. In DNA, the CDR3 is TGTGCCAGCAGTCGCGGCTGGGGGCAAACGCCCTACGAGCAGTACTTC.